This is a list of T cell receptor beta chains from one sample in a study of T-cell reconstitution after alpha-beta-depleted transplantation in children. Each CDR3 protein gets one entry after TCRdb re-called the PCR reads with MiXCR. The sample has more than 200,000 distinct CDR3 sequences; over 20% are singletons. The material sequenced was PBMCs, taken before TCRalphabeta/CD19-depleted stem cell transplant. Every receptor here comes from a girl between 2 and 10 years old with Fanconi anemia, due to receive a stem cell transplant. The CDR3 runs from the conserved cysteine through the conserved F or W. A D gene is named only where the DNA matches it firmly. Clone size, where shown, is once, few, many, or a class for clones that have expanded.

clone_size	v_call	d_call	j_call	cdr3_aa	cdr3_nt
many	TRBV2	-	TRBJ2-1	CASGLLPLAESYNEQFF	TGTGCCAGCGGCCTTCTCCCTTTAGCGGAATCCTACAATGAGCAGTTCTTC
few	TRBV29-1	-	TRBJ2-5	CSVGDEETQYF	TGCAGCGTTGGTGACGAAGAGACCCAGTACTTC
-	TRBV20-1	TRBD1	TRBJ2-7	CSARDDGTASYEQYF	TGCAGTGCTAGAGATGATGGGACAGCCTCCTACGAGCAGTACTTC
-	TRBV7-9	TRBD2	TRBJ2-3	CASSLTGLAGKDTQYF	TGTGCCAGCAGCCTAACGGGACTAGCGGGGAAAGATACGCAGTATTTT
-	TRBV18	TRBD1	TRBJ2-7	CASSPAPDRGFNEQYF	TGTGCCAGCTCACCGGCCCCCGACAGGGGGTTTAACGAGCAGTACTTC
-	TRBV20-1	TRBD2	TRBJ2-1	CSASWLAGGVAEQFF	TGCAGTGCTAGCTGGCTAGCGGGGGGTGTGGCTGAGCAGTTCTTC
-	TRBV27	TRBD2	TRBJ2-1	CASSLALAGRNEQFF	TGTGCCAGCAGTTTAGCACTAGCGGGACGGAATGAGCAGTTCTTC
few	TRBV5-1	-	TRBJ2-7	CASSLDGGPYEQYF	TGCGCCAGCAGCTTGGATGGGGGTCCCTACGAGCAGTACTTC
-	TRBV6-1	TRBD2	TRBJ2-1	CASSEFAGGQRDEQFF	TGTGCCAGCAGTGAGTTCGCGGGGGGCCAACGGGATGAGCAGTTCTTC
-	TRBV28	-	TRBJ2-1	CASSSPGLINEQFF	TGTGCCAGCAGTTCCCCCGGACTGATCAATGAGCAGTTCTTC
few	TRBV5-1	TRBD1	TRBJ2-5	CASSFDREQETQYF	TGCGCCAGCAGCTTCGACAGGGAACAAGAGACCCAGTACTTC
-	TRBV29-1	-	TRBJ2-7	CSAAWRTSNEQYF	TGCAGCGCAGCCTGGAGAACTAGCAACGAGCAGTACTTC
-	TRBV7-2	-	TRBJ2-1	CASSLQLSYNEQFF	TGTGCCAGCAGCTTACAACTCTCCTACAATGAGCAGTTCTTC
many	TRBV4-2	-	TRBJ2-1	CASSPVGVAYNEQFF	TGTGCCAGCAGCCCGGTTGGGGTGGCCTACAATGAGCAGTTCTTC
many	TRBV20-1	-	TRBJ1-2	CSVLGLEYGYTF	TGCAGTGTACTGGGTTTAGAATATGGCTACACCTTC
many	TRBV27	TRBD1	TRBJ1-1	CASSPPISTGTENTEAFF	TGTGCCAGCAGTCCGCCTATATCAACCGGGACAGAGAACACTGAAGCTTTCTTT
few	TRBV2	TRBD2	TRBJ2-1	CASGGTRQGSGNEQFF	TGTGCCAGCGGGGGGACTAGACAAGGCTCAGGTAATGAGCAGTTCTTC
few	TRBV29-1	-	TRBJ2-2	CSAGPFSTGELFF	TGCAGCGCGGGACCATTTAGTACCGGGGAGCTGTTTTTT
-	TRBV29-1	-	TRBJ1-1	CSVEGAGGPEAFF	TGCAGCGTTGAAGGAGCGGGGGGCCCTGAAGCTTTCTTT
-	TRBV29-1	-	TRBJ2-3	CSVREFEQYF	TGCAGCGTGAGAGAATTTGAGCAGTATTTT
many	TRBV18	-	TRBJ2-5	CASSPRQETQYF	TGTGCCAGCTCACCACGGCAAGAGACCCAGTACTTC
many	TRBV20-1	-	TRBJ2-7	CSAVSPQDSSYEQYF	TGCAGTGCCGTAAGTCCGCAGGACAGCTCCTACGAGCAGTACTTC
many	TRBV6-1	-	TRBJ2-5	CASSEAIWSVQETQYF	TGTGCCAGCAGTGAAGCGATCTGGTCCGTCCAAGAGACCCAGTACTTC
-	TRBV20-1	TRBD2	TRBJ2-1	CSATSLWGGPSEQFF	TGCAGTGCTACGTCCCTCTGGGGAGGGCCCTCTGAGCAGTTCTTC
-	TRBV6-6	-	TRBJ1-2	CASSSGRTRGYTF	TGTGCCAGCAGTTCGGGCAGAACTCGGGGCTACACCTTC
-	TRBV7-8	TRBD1	TRBJ1-5	CASSLGDREQPQHF	TGTGCCAGCAGCTTAGGTGACAGGGAACAGCCCCAGCATTTT
few	TRBV27	-	TRBJ1-5	CASSLSTGDQPQHF	TGTGCCAGCAGTTTATCGACTGGTGATCAGCCCCAGCATTTT
many	TRBV20-1	TRBD2	TRBJ2-7	CSARDLSSGSSYEQYF	TGCAGTGCTAGAGATTTGTCTAGCGGGAGCTCCTACGAGCAGTACTTC
-	TRBV20-1	TRBD2	TRBJ2-3	CSARGFWGTSGDRVTDTQYF	TGCAGTGCTAGAGGGTTCTGGGGGACTAGCGGGGACCGCGTCACAGATACGCAGTATTTT
many	TRBV29-1	-	TRBJ1-1	CSGKDTEAFF	TGCAGCGGGAAGGACACTGAAGCTTTCTTT
-	TRBV6-1	TRBD1	TRBJ1-5	CASSELPTGGQPQHF	TGTGCCAGCAGTGAATTACCGACAGGGGGTCAGCCCCAGCATTTT
many	TRBV20-1	TRBD2	TRBJ2-1	CSAPTSGPYNEQFF	TGCAGTGCTCCGACTAGCGGGCCTTACAATGAGCAGTTCTTC
few	TRBV29-1	-	TRBJ2-1	CSVEAGQGLASYNEQFF	TGCAGCGTTGAAGCAGGACAGGGACTAGCCTCCTACAATGAGCAGTTCTTC
-	TRBV27	-	TRBJ2-3	CASSYISGADTQYF	TGTGCCAGCAGTTACATCTCGGGGGCAGATACGCAGTATTTT
-	TRBV6-1	-	TRBJ2-7	CASSEQFSYEQYF	TGTGCCAGCAGTGAACAGTTCTCCTACGAGCAGTACTTC
-	TRBV20-1	-	TRBJ1-5	CSARDLAQPQHF	TGCAGTGCTAGAGATCTGGCGCAGCCCCAGCATTTT
few	TRBV18	TRBD1	TRBJ1-1	CASSPQGAGNTEAFF	TGTGCCAGCTCACCACAGGGGGCAGGTAACACTGAAGCTTTCTTT
-	TRBV18	-	TRBJ2-3	CASSPSSKATDTQYF	TGTGCCAGCTCGCCAAGTTCTAAGGCTACAGATACGCAGTATTTT
-	TRBV5-1	TRBD1	TRBJ2-7	CASSLDGDSYEQYF	TGCGCCAGCAGCTTGGACGGGGACAGCTACGAGCAGTACTTC
-	TRBV18	-	TRBJ2-7	CASSPNLEYEQYF	TGTGCCAGCTCACCAAATTTAGAATACGAGCAGTACTTC
many	TRBV6-4	-	TRBJ1-2	CASKGIHGYTF	TGTGCCAGCAAGGGAATACATGGCTACACCTTC
many	TRBV5-6	TRBD1	TRBJ2-7	CASSLLQGFYEQYF	TGTGCCAGCAGCTTGTTACAGGGGTTCTACGAGCAGTACTTC
-	TRBV4-2	TRBD2	TRBJ2-3	CASSQVIAGDRDTQYF	TGTGCCAGCAGCCAAGTAATTGCGGGGGACCGGGATACGCAGTATTTT
-	TRBV5-1	-	TRBJ2-3	CASSRTVSTDTQYF	TGCGCCAGCAGCAGGACAGTTAGCACAGATACGCAGTATTTT
-	TRBV29-1	TRBD2	TRBJ2-7	CSVAGRAFREQYF	TGCAGCGTTGCCGGGAGGGCCTTTAGGGAGCAGTACTTC
-	TRBV5-1	-	TRBJ2-1	CASSISSEQFF	TGCGCCAGCAGCATTTCTAGCGAGCAGTTCTTC
many	TRBV29-1	TRBD1	TRBJ2-7	CSARTGSDEQYF	TGCAGCGCGCGGACAGGGTCGGACGAGCAGTACTTC
-	TRBV20-1	-	TRBJ1-1	CSATWDHRAEAFF	TGCAGTGCTACCTGGGATCACAGGGCTGAAGCTTTCTTT
few	TRBV20-1	TRBD1	TRBJ2-7	CSALQGASYEQYF	TGCAGTGCTCTGCAGGGGGCTTCCTACGAGCAGTACTTC
-	TRBV30	-	TRBJ2-1	CAWSDLGNEQFF	TGTGCCTGGAGTGACCTTGGTAATGAGCAGTTCTTC
many	TRBV7-2	-	TRBJ2-1	CASSSRTPTNEQFF	TGTGCCAGCAGCTCCCGGACTCCAACCAATGAGCAGTTCTTC
many	TRBV29-1	TRBD1	TRBJ1-2	CSAQDRGFYGYTF	TGCAGCGCACAGGACAGGGGATTCTATGGCTACACCTTC
many	TRBV28	-	TRBJ2-7	CASIPQQDYSYEQYF	TGTGCCAGCATCCCGCAACAGGACTACTCCTACGAGCAGTACTTC
few	TRBV7-2	-	TRBJ2-7	CASSYPSSHEQYF	TGTGCCAGCAGTTACCCTAGTTCCCACGAGCAGTACTTC
-	TRBV25-1	-	TRBJ2-5	CASDSRAGGETQYF	TGTGCCAGCGATAGCCGGGCCGGGGGCGAGACCCAGTACTTC
-	TRBV29-1	-	TRBJ2-7	CSVEDHQGLGEQYF	TGCAGCGTTGAAGATCACCAGGGGCTGGGGGAGCAGTACTTC